In this sample, the clone carrying this TCR beta chain turned up a few times. The antigen is unknown. The data derive from a study of regulatory T cells in long-lasting Graves disease. Study information: Persistent Graves' disease meant over 5 years of antithyroid drugs with positive TSH receptor antibodies.

Indicated time point: persistent/refractory GD, antithyroid drugs over 5 years with positive TRAb. There was RNA extracted from PBMCs, and the TCR library was made from it. Graves' disease diagnosis was established per American Thyroid Association guidelines. The patients were enrolled through endocrinology in Xi'an, China. Sequencing libraries for TCR beta were prepared with iRepertoire HTBI primers and Arm-PCR of CDR3 regions. TCRdb passed the multiplex PCR reads through MiXCR, listing each CDR3 protein once. The data hold around 500,000 distinct CDR3 sequences, with less than 25% observed a single time. J gave up 4 bases and V 7 bases, and 6 bases lay outside the gene matches. Germline values: CDR1 SNHLY, CDR2 FYNNEI. The CDR3 spans 14 residues. Study-level points and caveats: Investigators studied peripheral blood only, not thyroid tissue.

Sequencing used peripheral blood mononuclear cells (PBMCs), obtained when the disease was refractory, from a patient treated with antithyroid drugs. This rearrangement joins TRBV2 to TRBJ1-5, with 8 positions matching TRBD1. The sequence was collected from a female donor with Graves disease. Written as DNA, the CDR3 is TGTGCCAGCACAAGACAGGGGAGGAATCAGCCCCAGCATTTT. As protein: CASTRQGRNQPQHF.